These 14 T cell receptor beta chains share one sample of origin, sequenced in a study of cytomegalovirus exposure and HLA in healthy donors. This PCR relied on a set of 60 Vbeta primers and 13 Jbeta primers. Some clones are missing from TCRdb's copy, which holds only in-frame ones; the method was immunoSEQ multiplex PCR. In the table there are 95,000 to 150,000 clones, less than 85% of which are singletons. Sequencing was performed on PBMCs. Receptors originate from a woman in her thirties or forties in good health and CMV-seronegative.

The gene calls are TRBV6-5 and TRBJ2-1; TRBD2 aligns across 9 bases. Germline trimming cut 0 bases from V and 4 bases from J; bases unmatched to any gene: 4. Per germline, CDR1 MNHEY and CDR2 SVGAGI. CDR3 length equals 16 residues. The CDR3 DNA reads TGTGCCAGCAGTTACTCCCTAGCGGGGCTTTACAATGAGCAGTTCTTC. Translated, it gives CASSYSLAGLYNEQFF.

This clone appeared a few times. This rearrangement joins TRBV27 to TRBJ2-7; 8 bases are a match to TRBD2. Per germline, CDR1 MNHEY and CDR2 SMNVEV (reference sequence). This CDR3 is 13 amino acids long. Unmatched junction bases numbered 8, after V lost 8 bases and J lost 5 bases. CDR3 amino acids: CASRETSVHEQYF. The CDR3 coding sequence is TGTGCCAGCCGAGAGACTAGCGTCCACGAGCAGTACTTC.

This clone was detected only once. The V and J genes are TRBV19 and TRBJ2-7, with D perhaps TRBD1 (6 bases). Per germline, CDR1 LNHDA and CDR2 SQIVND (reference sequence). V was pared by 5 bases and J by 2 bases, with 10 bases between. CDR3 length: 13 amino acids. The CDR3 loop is CASSLDRTYEQYF. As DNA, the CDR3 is TGTGCCAGTAGTCTCGACAGGACCTACGAGCAGTACTTC.

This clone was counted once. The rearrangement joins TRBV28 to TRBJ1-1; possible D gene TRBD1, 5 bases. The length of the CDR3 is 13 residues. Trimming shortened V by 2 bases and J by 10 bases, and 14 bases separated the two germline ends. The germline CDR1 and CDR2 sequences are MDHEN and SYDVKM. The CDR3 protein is CASSLVRSGGAFF. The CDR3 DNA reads TGTGCCAGCAGTTTAGTCAGGAGCGGGGGAGCTTTCTTT.

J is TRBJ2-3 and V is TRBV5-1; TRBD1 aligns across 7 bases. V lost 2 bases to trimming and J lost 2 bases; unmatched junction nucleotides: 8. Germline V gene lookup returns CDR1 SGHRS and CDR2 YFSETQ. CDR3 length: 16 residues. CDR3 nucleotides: TGCGCCAGCAGCTTTGAGGGACAGATATCCACAGATACGCAGTATTTT. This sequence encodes CASSFEGQISTDTQYF. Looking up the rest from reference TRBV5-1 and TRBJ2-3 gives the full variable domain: KAGVTQTPRYLIKTRGQQVTLSCSPISGHRSVSWYQQTPGQGLQFLFEYFSETQRNKGNFPGRFSGRQFSNSRSEMNVSTLELGDSALYLCASSFEGQISTDTQYFGPGTRLTVL.

The CDR3, as DNA: TGTGCCAGCAGTAAAATACCTGGCGGGCCCTACGAGCAGTACTTC. Protein sequence: CASSKIPGGPYEQYF. The chain combines TRBV6-5 with TRBJ2-7, with a weak D call TRBD2 (5 bases). The germline gives CDR1 MNHEY, CDR2 SVGAGI. CDR3 length: 15 residues. V dropped 5 bases and J dropped 2 bases, with 16 bases sitting between them.

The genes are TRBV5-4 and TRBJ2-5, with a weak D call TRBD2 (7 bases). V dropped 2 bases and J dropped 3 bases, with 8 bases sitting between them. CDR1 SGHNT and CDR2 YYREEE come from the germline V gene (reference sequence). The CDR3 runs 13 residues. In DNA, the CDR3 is TGTGCCAGCAGCTTAGGGGGGGAAGAGACCCAGTACTTC. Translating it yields CASSLGGEETQYF.

The CDR3 loop reads CASSMTSGRYNEQFF. The CDR3 DNA sequence: TGTGCCAGTAGTATGACTAGCGGGAGGTACAATGAGCAGTTCTTC. The rearrangement joins TRBV19 to TRBJ2-1, with TRBD2 matching 13 bases. The V gene's germline CDR1 is LNHDA and CDR2 SQIVND (reference sequence). The CDR3 is 15 amino acids. Trimming took 3 bases from V and 4 from J; bases not matched to a gene: 0.

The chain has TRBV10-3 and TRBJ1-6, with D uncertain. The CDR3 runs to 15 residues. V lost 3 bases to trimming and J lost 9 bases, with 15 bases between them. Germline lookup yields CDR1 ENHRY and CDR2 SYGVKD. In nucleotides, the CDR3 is TGTGCCATCAGTGAACTGGCCGGGTCGGGTTCACCCCTCCACTTT. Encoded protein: CAISELAGSGSPLHF.

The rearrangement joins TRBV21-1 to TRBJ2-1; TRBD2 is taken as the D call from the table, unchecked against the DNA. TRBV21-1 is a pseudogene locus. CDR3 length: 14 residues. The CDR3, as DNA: TGTGCCAGCAGCAAAGAGAGGGCAGCTAGTGAGCAGTTCTTC. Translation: CASSKERAASEQFF.

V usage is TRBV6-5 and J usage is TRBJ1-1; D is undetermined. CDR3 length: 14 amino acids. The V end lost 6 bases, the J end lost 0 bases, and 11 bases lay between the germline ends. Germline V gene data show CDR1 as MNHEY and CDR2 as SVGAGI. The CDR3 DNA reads TGTGCCAGCAGGTCTGAGGCCTTGAACACTGAAGCTTTCTTT. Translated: CASRSEALNTEAFF.

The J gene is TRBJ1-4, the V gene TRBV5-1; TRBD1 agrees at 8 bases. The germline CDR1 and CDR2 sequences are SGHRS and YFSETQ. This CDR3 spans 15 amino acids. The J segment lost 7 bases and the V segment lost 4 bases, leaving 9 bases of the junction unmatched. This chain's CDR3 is CASSKFQGASEKLFF. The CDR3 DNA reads TGCGCCAGCAGCAAATTCCAGGGGGCGAGTGAAAAACTGTTTTTT. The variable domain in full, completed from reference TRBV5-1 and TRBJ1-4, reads KAGVTQTPRYLIKTRGQQVTLSCSPISGHRSVSWYQQTPGQGLQFLFEYFSETQRNKGNFPGRFSGRQFSNSRSEMNVSTLELGDSALYLCASSKFQGASEKLFFGSGTQLSVL.

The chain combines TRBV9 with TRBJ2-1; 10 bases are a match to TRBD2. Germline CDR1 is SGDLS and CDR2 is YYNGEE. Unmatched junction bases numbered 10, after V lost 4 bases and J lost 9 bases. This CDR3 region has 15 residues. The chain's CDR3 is CASSKTSGPSGEQFF. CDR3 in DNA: TGTGCCAGCAGCAAGACTAGCGGGCCTTCGGGTGAGCAGTTCTTC.

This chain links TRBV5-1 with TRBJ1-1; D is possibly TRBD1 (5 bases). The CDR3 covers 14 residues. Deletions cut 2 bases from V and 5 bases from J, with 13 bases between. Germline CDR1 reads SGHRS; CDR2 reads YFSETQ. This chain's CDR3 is CASSFQGGGTEAFF. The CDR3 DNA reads TGCGCCAGCAGCTTCCAGGGTGGGGGGACTGAAGCTTTCTTT.